This T cell receptor beta chain stems from a study of T cells in Graves' hyperthyroidism and ophthalmopathy. V shed 1 base and J shed 4 bases, with 11 bases lying between them. CDR1 and CDR2 (germline): SGHTA, FQGNSA. The CDR3 spans 14 residues. There are many counts of this clonotype. Using RNA transcripts as the source, TCR beta CDR3 regions were amplified. A set of HTBI primers served as the primers for a first-round RT-PCR of the TCR CDR3. In TCRdb, the multiplex PCR reads were re-called with MiXCR into one record per CDR3 protein. The table records 550,000 to 800,000 distinct CDR3 sequences, about 18% of them present only once.

This sequence was found in a man aged 50-60 years with Graves' hyperthyroidism. The genes are TRBV7-2 and TRBJ2-7, with TRBD2 as a possible D gene (5 bases). The sequenced sample was blood. The CDR3 DNA is TGTGCCAGCAGCTTAGTGGGAGAAGATTACGAGCAGTACTTC. It yields the protein CASSLVGEDYEQYF.